What follows describes a single T cell receptor (beta chain). The antigen remains undetermined. Use of 60 Vbeta and 13 Jbeta primers characterized the PCR. The method was immunoSEQ multiplex PCR; TCRdb's version includes in-frame clones alone and lacks a portion of them. This sample has 70,000 or so clones, with about 80% found just once. CDR3 length: 14 amino acids. CDR1 and CDR2 (germline): GTSNPN, SVGIG (reference sequence). The V and J ends lost 0 bases and 11 bases respectively, with 19 bases between them. The data originate from a study of cytomegalovirus exposure and HLA in healthy donors. The wider study: Previous work identified roughly 120 million unique TCR beta sequences from around 170 million T cells. The study's findings and limits: Later on, an analysis found that several of the most significant clusters appeared to be linked to common viral pathogens, which included parvovirus B19.

The genes are TRBV30 and TRBJ2-5; TRBD2 might be the D (6 bases). The clonotype originates from a young man in good health and CMV-seropositive. Sequences were obtained from PBMCs. The CDR3 DNA is TGTGCCTGGAGTGTATGGGGGGTCCCTATGGGGCAGTACTTC. This gives the protein CAWSVWGVPMGQYF.